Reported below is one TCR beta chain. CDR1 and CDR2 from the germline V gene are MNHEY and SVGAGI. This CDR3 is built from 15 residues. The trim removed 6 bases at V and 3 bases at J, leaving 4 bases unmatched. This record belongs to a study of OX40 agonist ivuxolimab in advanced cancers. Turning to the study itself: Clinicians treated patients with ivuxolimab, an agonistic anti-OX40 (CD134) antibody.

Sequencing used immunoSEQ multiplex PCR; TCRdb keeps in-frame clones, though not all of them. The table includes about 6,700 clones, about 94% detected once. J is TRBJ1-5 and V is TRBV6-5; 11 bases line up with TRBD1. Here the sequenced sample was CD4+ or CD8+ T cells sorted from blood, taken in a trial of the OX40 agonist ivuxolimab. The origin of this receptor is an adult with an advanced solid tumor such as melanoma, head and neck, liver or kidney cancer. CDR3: CASRGTGGSNQPQHF. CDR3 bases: TGTGCCAGCAGGGGGACAGGGGGTTCCAATCAGCCCCAGCATTTT.